This entry lists 3 T cell receptor beta chains sequenced from one sample in a study of T cells expressing NK-cell markers. TCRdb reworked the 5' RACE reads into one entry per CDR3 protein, no DNA. The specimen's table records about 120,000 distinct CDR3 sequences. The sequencing input was blood T cells: a sorted CD56 or NKG2C T cell subset, CD4+ or CD8+ T cells, or bulk PBMC T cells (not recorded which). Every receptor here comes from a woman between 18 and 75 years old in good health.

V usage is TRBV12-3 or TRBV12-4 and J usage is TRBJ1-1. CDR3 size: 15 residues. CDR3 in amino acids: CASSLEYVGNTEAFF.

The J gene is TRBJ2-7, the V gene TRBV28; there is no DNA to check the TCRdb D call of TRBD1. CDR3 length equals 15 residues. Germline loops: CDR1 MDHEN, CDR2 SYDVKM. The CDR3 sequence: CASSLRGQLSYEQYF.

The chain is built from TRBV28 and TRBJ2-6. Germline V lookup: CDR1 MDHEN, CDR2 SYDVKM. There are 13 residues in the CDR3. The CDR3 here is CASSLVGANVLTF.